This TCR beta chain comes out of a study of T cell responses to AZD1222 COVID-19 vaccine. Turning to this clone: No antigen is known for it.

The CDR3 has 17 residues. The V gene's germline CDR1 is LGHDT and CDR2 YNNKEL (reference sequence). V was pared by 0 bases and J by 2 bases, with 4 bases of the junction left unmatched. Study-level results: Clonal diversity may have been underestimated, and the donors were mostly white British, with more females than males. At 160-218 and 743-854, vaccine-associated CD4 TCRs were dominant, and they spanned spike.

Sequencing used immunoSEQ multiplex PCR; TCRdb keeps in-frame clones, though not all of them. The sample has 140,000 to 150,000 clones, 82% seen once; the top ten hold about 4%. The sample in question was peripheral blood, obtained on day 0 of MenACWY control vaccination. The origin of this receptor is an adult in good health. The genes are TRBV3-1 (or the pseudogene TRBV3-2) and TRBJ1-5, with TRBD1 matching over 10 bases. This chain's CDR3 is CASSQDAGTGGNQPQHF. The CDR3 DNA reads TGTGCCAGCAGCCAAGACGCCGGGACAGGGGGCAATCAGCCCCAGCATTTT.